This TCR beta chain was observed in a study of vaccination and CD4 T cells after COVID-19. Findings of the study overall: Within convalescent individuals, 304 out of 307 vaccine-specific clones proved to be spike mono-reactive.

TCRdb ran MiXCR on the PCR reads and lists one entry per CDR3 protein. The repertoire consists of tens of thousands of distinct CDR3 sequences, with around 53% occurring once and the leading ten covering 0.85% to 1.2%. Worth noting for this clonotype: Its antigen is not known.

This receptor was taken from a human donor who had recovered from COVID-19. This specimen consisted of CD4+ T cells from blood, obtained before SARS-CoV-2 vaccination.

CDR3 sequence reads: CASSPDIGTYEQYF. The CDR3 DNA is TGTGCCAGCAGCCCTGACATCGGGACCTACGAGCAGTACTTC. This chain uses TRBV12-3 or TRBV12-4 with TRBJ2-7; possibly TRBD2 for D (5 bases). The CDR3 is made up of 14 amino acids. The V end was cut by 6 bases, the J end by 2 bases, with 14 bases between.